This T cell receptor (beta chain) was sequenced during a study of neurological immune-mediated disorders. Study conclusions and caveats: Grouping of repertoires by phylogeny put those of 18 of 34 multiple sclerosis patients into a single related-CDR3 cluster, a possible signature. Multiple sclerosis was found to have the least TCR clonal expansion, below healthy controls, and HTLV-1-associated myelopathy the most.

It was by 5'RACE with 10-nucleotide random UMIs that the cDNA was made. TCRdb itself ran the 5' RACE reads through MiXCR, one entry per CDR3 protein. Here the sample spans 55,000 or so distinct CDR3 sequences, approximately 3.6% being singletons. The CDR3 extends over 15 amino acids. V trimming: 5 bases; J trimming: 5 bases; junction bases outside the gene matches: 8. CDR1 is KGHDR and CDR2 is SFDVKD in the germline V gene. In this sample, this clonotype turned up many times. Its specificity is not known. The cells used in sorted libraries, CD4+ or CD8+ T cells, numbered about a million. The rearrangement links TRBV24-1 to TRBJ2-5; TRBD2 matches 9 bases. The sequencing sample was made of CD4+ T cells from blood. The sequence was obtained from a woman aged 40 to 49 with multiple sclerosis. The CDR3 sequence is CATSAPRGGAETQYF. CDR3 coding DNA: TGTGCCACCAGTGCCCCGCGGGGGGGCGCGGAGACCCAGTACTTC.